Following are 15 T cell receptor beta chains from one sample sequenced in a study of glioma-infiltrating T cells after dendritic cell vaccination. Generated by immunoSEQ multiplex PCR, the TCRdb table keeps only in-frame clones and is missing some. The sample includes some 46,000 clones, over 75% of them seen just once. The time point: after dendritic cell vaccination, including at tumor progression/relapse. The sample here was blood, taken after dendritic cell vaccination. Receptor source: a human donor with glioblastoma.

V is TRBV27 and J is TRBJ2-1, with D maybe TRBD1 (5 bases). V was clipped by 2 bases and J by 6 bases, with 17 bases between them. Germline V lookup: CDR1 MNHEY, CDR2 SMNVEV (reference sequence). The CDR3 is made up of 16 amino acids. The CDR3 DNA sequence: TGTGCCAGCAGTTTACTAAGTGTCAGGGTGGGCAATGAGCAGTTCTTC. Encoded protein: CASSLLSVRVGNEQFF.

This rearrangement joins TRBV13 to TRBJ2-5, with 14 bases identical to TRBD2. CDR3 length: 18 amino acids. V lost 0 bases and J lost 3; bases outside the gene matches: 6. From germline, CDR1 is PRHDT and CDR2 FYEKMQ (reference sequence). This CDR3 reads CASSLGEGLAGEEETQYF. DNA of the CDR3: TGTGCCAGCAGCTTAGGGGAGGGACTAGCGGGAGAAGAAGAGACCCAGTACTTC.

V gene TRBV7-9 combines with J gene TRBJ2-2, with a possible D match to TRBD2 (5 bases). The CDR3 runs 15 residues. Trimming cost V 6 bases and J 5 bases, with 16 bases left between them. From germline, CDR1 is SEHNR and CDR2 FQNEAQ (reference sequence). The CDR3 nucleotides are TGTGCCAGCAGTGAAAGAGTACGAGGGACCGGGGAGCTGTTTTTT. This gives the protein CASSERVRGTGELFF.

This clone was observed once. The J gene is TRBJ2-1, the V gene TRBV2; maybe TRBD2 (5 bases). Trimming shortened V by 8 bases and J by 4 bases, and 12 bases separated the two germline ends. Germline V lookup: CDR1 SNHLY, CDR2 FYNNEI. This CDR3 contains 13 residues. The CDR3 coding sequence is TGTGCCAGCCGGGATCCAAATTACAATGAGCAGTTCTTC. Protein: CASRDPNYNEQFF.

This sequence joins TRBV6-5 and TRBJ2-1, with D possibly matching TRBD2 (6 bases). The CDR3 sequence is 15 residues long. From germline, CDR1 is MNHEY and CDR2 SVGAGI. Deletions cut 0 bases from V and 0 bases from J, with 6 bases between. CDR3 coding DNA: TGTGCCAGCAGTTACTCGGGGGGCTCCTACAATGAGCAGTTCTTC. This encodes CASSYSGGSYNEQFF.

The rearrangement uses TRBV14 and TRBJ2-7; 9 nucleotides line up with TRBD1. Losses at the gene ends were 2 bases for V and 6 bases for J; bases not matched to a gene: 8. Looked up from germline, CDR1 is SGHDN and CDR2 is FVKESK. The CDR3 is made up of 15 amino acids. CDR3 in amino acids: CASSQRPGTGTEQYF. DNA for the CDR3: TGTGCCAGCAGCCAACGACCCGGGACAGGGACCGAGCAGTACTTC.

The V call is TRBV6-5, the J call TRBJ2-2; D might be TRBD2 (6 bases). The CDR3 has 16 amino acids. V dropped 0 bases and J dropped 6 bases, with 14 bases sitting between them. The germline V gene has CDR1 MNHEY and CDR2 SVGAGI. The CDR3 nucleotides read TGTGCCAGCAGTTACTCCCTATTCGGGAGTTCCGGGGAGCTGTTTTTT. It encodes CASSYSLFGSSGELFF.

The chain recombines TRBV2 with TRBJ2-1; perhaps TRBD1 as D (6 bases). The CDR3 spans 13 residues. CDR1 and CDR2 (germline): SNHLY, FYNNEI. Trimming shortened V by 2 bases and J by 8 bases, and 10 bases separated the two germline ends. Here the CDR3 reads CASSENRDHEQFF. CDR3 DNA sequence: TGTGCCAGCAGTGAAAACAGGGACCATGAGCAGTTCTTC.

CDR3 nucleotide sequence: TGTGCCAGCAGTGTAACTCTTTCTACGCAGTATTTT. Its translation is CASSVTLSTQYF. The J gene is TRBJ2-3, the V gene TRBV28; D not resolved. The CDR3 contains 12 residues. The germline V gene encodes CDR1 MDHEN and CDR2 SYDVKM. V dropped 5 bases and J dropped 8 bases, with 11 bases sitting between them. Filled out from reference TRBV28 and TRBJ2-3, the complete variable domain reads DVKVTQSSRYLVKRTGEKVFLECVQDMDHENMFWYRQDPGLGLRLIYFSYDVKMKEKGDIPEGYSVSREKKERFSLILESASTNQTSMYLCASSVTLSTQYFGPGTRLTVL.

This chain connects TRBV10-3 to TRBJ2-1; 7 bases fit TRBD2. Germline CDR1 ENHRY, CDR2 SYGVKD. The trim removed 6 bases at V and 7 bases at J, leaving 18 bases unmatched. This CDR3 contains 17 residues. CDR3: CAIRGSGAGVVGNEQFF. CDR3 bases: TGTGCCATCAGGGGGTCGGGCGCGGGAGTGGTTGGAAATGAGCAGTTCTTC.

The rearrangement links TRBV18 to TRBJ2-2, with 7 bases aligning to TRBD1. The junction had 6 bases not matched to a gene; V was cut back by 3 bases and J by 5 bases. Germline V gene lookup returns CDR1 KGHSH and CDR2 LQKENI. The CDR3 length is 15 residues. This CDR3 is CASSPSGTATGELFF. Written as DNA, the CDR3 is TGTGCCAGCTCACCTTCCGGGACAGCGACCGGGGAGCTGTTTTTT.

The chain links TRBV5-1 to TRBJ2-5; D unclear. The V end lost 6 bases, the J end lost 5 bases, and 11 bases lay between the germline ends. The CDR3 runs 12 residues. Germline assignment: CDR1 SGHRS and CDR2 YFSETQ. The CDR3 coding sequence is TGCGCCAGCAACGACAATTGGGAGACCCAGTACTTC. Protein: CASNDNWETQYF.

This clone appeared a single time. The gene calls are TRBV7-6 and TRBJ1-1; 9 positions agree with TRBD1. The length of the CDR3 is 15 residues. The V and J ends lost 6 bases and 8 bases, in that order; junction bases with no gene match: 13. Germline-derived CDR1 and CDR2 are SGHVS and FNYEAQ. CDR3 sequence (DNA): TGTGCCAGCAGTTTCTCCGGACAGGGGAAGACCGAAGCTTTCTTT. It encodes CASSFSGQGKTEAFF.

V is TRBV7-2 and J is TRBJ1-2, with D unclear. Germline V gives CDR1 SGHTA, CDR2 FQGNSA. V shed 5 bases and J shed 4 bases, with 17 bases lying between them. The CDR3 is 15 amino acids. The CDR3, as DNA: TGTGCCAGCAGCCAAGACTCTACAGCGGGCTATGGCTACACCTTC. Encoded protein: CASSQDSTAGYGYTF.

The chain joins TRBV6-6 to TRBJ2-1; tentative D call: TRBD2 (6 bases). The germline V gene encodes CDR1 MNHNY and CDR2 SVGAGI (reference sequence). Trimming cost V 8 bases and J 5 bases, with 10 bases left between them. The CDR3 covers 12 residues. The CDR3, as DNA: TGTGCCAGCCGAGGGAGGAACAATGAGCAGTTCTTC. Its translation is CASRGRNNEQFF.